This is a list of T cell receptor beta chains from one sample in a study of shared clonotypes between healthy human individuals. Measured with immunoSEQ multiplex PCR; TCRdb has only the in-frame clones, and not every one. The sample gives over 2 million clones, roughly 92% of which show up once; 0.37% is in the top ten. The sample comprised naive CD4+ T cells from PBMCs. Every receptor here comes from a man aged 18 to 29 in good health. Some clones in this sample may be carry-over from other donors' samples. Both conserved end residues are part of each CDR3. A D gene is named only where the DNA matches it firmly. Size is omitted from some rows. Given values are once, few, many or a class for expanded clones.

v_gene: TRBV15
j_gene: TRBJ1-2
abundance: NA
d_gene: TRBD1
CDR3aa: CATSSDRGGGYTF
CDR3nt: TGTGCCACCAGCAGCGACAGGGGAGGAGGCTACACCTTC

v_gene: TRBV4-3
j_gene: TRBJ2-5
abundance: NA
d_gene: NA
CDR3aa: CASSQDLSPGTMRETQYF
CDR3nt: TGCGCCAGCAGCCAAGATCTCTCGCCAGGGACGATGAGGGAGACCCAGTACTTC

v_gene: TRBV28
j_gene: TRBJ2-7
abundance: NA
d_gene: NA
CDR3aa: CASCDSGKFDGEQYF
CDR3nt: TGTGCCAGCTGCGACTCCGGCAAATTCGATGGGGAGCAGTACTTC

v_gene: TRBV7-2
j_gene: TRBJ2-1
abundance: NA
d_gene: NA
CDR3aa: CASSLGGGLAHNEQFF
CDR3nt: TGTGCCAGCAGCTTAGGCGGGGGCCTTGCCCACAATGAGCAGTTCTTC

v_gene: TRBV5-1
j_gene: TRBJ2-7
abundance: NA
d_gene: NA
CDR3aa: CASSRTTSGVSYEQYF
CDR3nt: TGCGCCAGCAGCAGGACCACGTCCGGAGTTTCCTACGAGCAGTACTTC

v_gene: TRBV19
j_gene: TRBJ1-1
abundance: NA
d_gene: TRBD1
CDR3aa: CASVPTGPTEAFF
CDR3nt: TGTGCCAGTGTTCCGACAGGGCCCACTGAAGCTTTCTTT

v_gene: TRBV19
j_gene: TRBJ2-2
abundance: NA
d_gene: TRBD2
CDR3aa: CASSTLGGRAPLGELFF
CDR3nt: TGTGCCAGTAGTACCCTTGGCGGGAGGGCCCCCCTCGGGGAGCTGTTTTTT

v_gene: TRBV7-9
j_gene: TRBJ1-1
abundance: NA
d_gene: TRBD1
CDR3aa: CASKKRRDSTEAFF
CDR3nt: TGTGCCAGCAAAAAAAGGCGGGACAGCACTGAAGCTTTCTTT

v_gene: TRBV7-2
j_gene: TRBJ2-7
abundance: NA
d_gene: NA
CDR3aa: CASSLQGGEPGEQYF
CDR3nt: TGTGCCAGCAGCTTACAGGGGGGCGAACCTGGCGAGCAGTACTTC

v_gene: TRBV4-1
j_gene: TRBJ1-2
abundance: NA
d_gene: NA
CDR3aa: CASSQPSEGSGYGYTF
CDR3nt: TGCGCCAGCAGCCAGCCATCAGAGGGGAGCGGCTATGGCTACACCTTC

v_gene: TRBV5-1
j_gene: TRBJ1-5
abundance: once
d_gene: NA
CDR3aa: CASSLDPGRNQPQHF
CDR3nt: TGCGCCAGCAGCTTGGACCCCGGGCGCAATCAGCCCCAGCATTTT

v_gene: TRBV6-1
j_gene: TRBJ1-2
abundance: once
d_gene: NA
CDR3aa: CASGQILIYGYTF
CDR3nt: TGTGCCAGCGGACAGATTTTAATCTATGGCTACACCTTC

v_gene: TRBV19
j_gene: TRBJ1-5
abundance: NA
d_gene: NA
CDR3aa: CASSDWYRGNQPQHF
CDR3nt: TGTGCCAGTAGTGATTGGTACAGGGGCAATCAGCCCCAGCATTTT

v_gene: TRBV7-3
j_gene: TRBJ1-2
abundance: NA
d_gene: NA
CDR3aa: CASSLSPGPYGYTF
CDR3nt: TGTGCCAGCAGCTTAAGCCCAGGCCCCTATGGCTACACCTTC

v_gene: TRBV23-1
j_gene: TRBJ2-1
abundance: NA
d_gene: NA
CDR3aa: CASSRGYPIGEQFF
CDR3nt: TGCGCCAGCAGTCGTGGGTACCCAATCGGTGAGCAGTTCTTC

v_gene: TRBV28
j_gene: TRBJ2-1
abundance: NA
d_gene: NA
CDR3aa: CASSWGRVYEQFF
CDR3nt: TGTGCCAGCAGTTGGGGACGTGTCTATGAGCAGTTCTTC

v_gene: TRBV5-1
j_gene: TRBJ1-1
abundance: NA
d_gene: NA
CDR3aa: CASSLGEWLPRVEAFF
CDR3nt: TGCGCCAGCAGTCTTGGTGAGTGGCTCCCTAGGGTTGAAGCTTTCTTT

v_gene: TRBV2
j_gene: TRBJ2-1
abundance: NA
d_gene: TRBD2
CDR3aa: CASSFQSGSRNEQFF
CDR3nt: TGTGCCAGCAGTTTTCAGAGCGGGAGTAGAAATGAGCAGTTCTTC

v_gene: TRBV28
j_gene: TRBJ1-5
abundance: NA
d_gene: TRBD1
CDR3aa: CASSLQGGGNQPQHF
CDR3nt: TGTGCCAGCAGTTTACAGGGGGGGGGAAATCAGCCCCAGCATTTT

v_gene: TRBV7-7
j_gene: TRBJ2-3
abundance: NA
d_gene: NA
CDR3aa: CASSLGSRTDTQYF
CDR3nt: TGTGCCAGCAGCTTAGGGAGCCGCACAGATACGCAGTATTTT

v_gene: TRBV5-1
j_gene: TRBJ2-5
abundance: NA
d_gene: NA
CDR3aa: CASSLEAQDGETQYF
CDR3nt: TGCGCCAGCAGCTTGGAGGCCCAAGACGGTGAGACCCAGTACTTC

v_gene: TRBV28
j_gene: TRBJ2-7
abundance: NA
d_gene: NA
CDR3aa: CASSLFSPTYEQYF
CDR3nt: TGTGCCAGCAGTTTGTTCTCACCAACCTACGAGCAGTACTTC

v_gene: TRBV19
j_gene: TRBJ2-3
abundance: NA
d_gene: NA
CDR3aa: CASSLGEGTDTQYF
CDR3nt: TGTGCCAGTAGTCTGGGAGAAGGCACAGATACGCAGTATTTT

v_gene: TRBV11-1
j_gene: TRBJ2-2
abundance: NA
d_gene: NA
CDR3aa: CASSLESGPGWDTGELFF
CDR3nt: TGTGCCAGCAGCTTAGAAAGCGGACCGGGTTGGGACACCGGGGAGCTGTTTTTT

v_gene: TRBV7-3
j_gene: TRBJ2-1
abundance: NA
d_gene: TRBD2
CDR3aa: CASSARAGGSYNEQFF
CDR3nt: TGTGCCAGCAGCGCAAGAGCGGGAGGGTCCTACAATGAGCAGTTCTTC